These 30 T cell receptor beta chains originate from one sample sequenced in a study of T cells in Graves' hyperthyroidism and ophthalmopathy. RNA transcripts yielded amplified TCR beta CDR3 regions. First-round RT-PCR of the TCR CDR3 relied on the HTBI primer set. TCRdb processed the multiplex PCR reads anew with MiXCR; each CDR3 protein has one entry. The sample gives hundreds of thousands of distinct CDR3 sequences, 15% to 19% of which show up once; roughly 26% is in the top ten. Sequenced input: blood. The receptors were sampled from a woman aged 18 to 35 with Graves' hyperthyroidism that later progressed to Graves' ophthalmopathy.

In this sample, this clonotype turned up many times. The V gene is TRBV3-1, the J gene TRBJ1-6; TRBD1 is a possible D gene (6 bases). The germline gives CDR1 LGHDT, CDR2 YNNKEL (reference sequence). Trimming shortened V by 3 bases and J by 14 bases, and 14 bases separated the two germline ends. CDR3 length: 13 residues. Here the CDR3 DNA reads TGTGCCAGCAGCCACGGACAGTTGAATACCCTCCACTTT. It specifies CASSHGQLNTLHF.

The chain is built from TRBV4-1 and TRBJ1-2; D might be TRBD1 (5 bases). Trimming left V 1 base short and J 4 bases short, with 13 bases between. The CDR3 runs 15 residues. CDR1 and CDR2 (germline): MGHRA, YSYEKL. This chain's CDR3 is CASSQVAGRFYGYTF. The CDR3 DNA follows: TGCGCCAGCAGCCAAGTGGCGGGACGGTTCTATGGCTACACCTTC.

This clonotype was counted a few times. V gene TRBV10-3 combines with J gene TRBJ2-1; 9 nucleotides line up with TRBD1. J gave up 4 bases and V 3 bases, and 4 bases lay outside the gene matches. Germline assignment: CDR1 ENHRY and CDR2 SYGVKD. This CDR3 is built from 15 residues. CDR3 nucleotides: TGTGCCATCAGTGATGGGGACAGGGCTTACAATGAGCAGTTCTTC. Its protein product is CAISDGDRAYNEQFF.

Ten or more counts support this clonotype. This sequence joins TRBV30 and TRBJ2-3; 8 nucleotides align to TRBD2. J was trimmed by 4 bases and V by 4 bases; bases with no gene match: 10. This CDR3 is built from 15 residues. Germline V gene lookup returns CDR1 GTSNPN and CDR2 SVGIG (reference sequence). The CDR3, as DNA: TGTGCCTGGATACCCGGACTAGCTAGCCCAGATACGCAGTATTTT. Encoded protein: CAWIPGLASPDTQYF.

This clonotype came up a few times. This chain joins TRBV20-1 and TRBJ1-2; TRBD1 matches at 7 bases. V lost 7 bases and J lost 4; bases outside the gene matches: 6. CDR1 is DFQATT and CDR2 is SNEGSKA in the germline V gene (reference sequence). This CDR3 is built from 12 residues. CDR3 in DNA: TGCAGTGTCCGGGACAGTCCCTATGGCTACACCTTC. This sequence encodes CSVRDSPYGYTF.

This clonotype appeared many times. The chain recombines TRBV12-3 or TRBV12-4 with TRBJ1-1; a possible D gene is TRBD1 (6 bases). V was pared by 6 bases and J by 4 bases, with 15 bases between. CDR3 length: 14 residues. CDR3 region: CASRETGGGTEAFF. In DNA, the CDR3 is TGTGCCAGCAGGGAGACAGGCGGAGGCACTGAAGCTTTCTTT.

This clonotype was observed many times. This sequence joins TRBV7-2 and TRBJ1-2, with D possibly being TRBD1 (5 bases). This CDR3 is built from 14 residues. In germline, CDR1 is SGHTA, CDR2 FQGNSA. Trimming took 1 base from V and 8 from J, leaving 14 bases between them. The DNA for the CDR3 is TGTGCCAGCAGCTTAGAAGGGACGCTCAGCGGCTACACCTTC. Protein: CASSLEGTLSGYTF.

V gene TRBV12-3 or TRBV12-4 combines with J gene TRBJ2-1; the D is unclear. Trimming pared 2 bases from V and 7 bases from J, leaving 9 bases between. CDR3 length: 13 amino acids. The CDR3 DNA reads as TGTGCCAGCAGTTTAAGGAAGATAAATGAGCAGTTCTTC. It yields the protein CASSLRKINEQFF.

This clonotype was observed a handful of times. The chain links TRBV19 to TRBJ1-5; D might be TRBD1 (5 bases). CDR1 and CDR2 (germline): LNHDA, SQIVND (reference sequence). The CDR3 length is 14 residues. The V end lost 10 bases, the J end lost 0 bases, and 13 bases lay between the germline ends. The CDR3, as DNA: TGTGCCACATCCCCGGGGGGTAGCAATCAGCCCCAGCATTTT. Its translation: CATSPGGSNQPQHF.

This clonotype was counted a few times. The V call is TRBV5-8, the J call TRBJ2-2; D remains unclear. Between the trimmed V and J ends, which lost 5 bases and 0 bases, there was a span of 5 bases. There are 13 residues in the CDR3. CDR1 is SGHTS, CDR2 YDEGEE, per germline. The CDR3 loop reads CASRSPNTGELFF. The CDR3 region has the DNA TGTGCCAGCAGAAGCCCGAACACCGGGGAGCTGTTTTTT. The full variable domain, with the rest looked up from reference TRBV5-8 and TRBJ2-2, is EAGVTQSPTHLIKTRGQQATLRCSPISGHTSVYWYQQALGLGLQFLLWYDEGEERNRGNFPPRFSGRQFPNYSSELNVNALELEDSALYLCASRSPNTGELFFGEGSRLTVL.

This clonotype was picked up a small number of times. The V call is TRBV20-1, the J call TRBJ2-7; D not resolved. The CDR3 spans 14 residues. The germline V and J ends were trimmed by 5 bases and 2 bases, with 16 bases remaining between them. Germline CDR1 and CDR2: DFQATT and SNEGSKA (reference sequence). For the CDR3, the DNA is TGCAGTGCTCCCCGACTCCGGACGGCCTACGAGCAGTACTTC. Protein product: CSAPRLRTAYEQYF.

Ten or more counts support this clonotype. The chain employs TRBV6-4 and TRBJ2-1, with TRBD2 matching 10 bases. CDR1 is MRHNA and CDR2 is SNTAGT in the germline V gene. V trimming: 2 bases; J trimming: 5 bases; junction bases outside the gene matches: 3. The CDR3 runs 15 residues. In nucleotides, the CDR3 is TGTGCCAGCAGTGACGGGACTAGCGACAACAATGAGCAGTTCTTC. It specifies CASSDGTSDNNEQFF.

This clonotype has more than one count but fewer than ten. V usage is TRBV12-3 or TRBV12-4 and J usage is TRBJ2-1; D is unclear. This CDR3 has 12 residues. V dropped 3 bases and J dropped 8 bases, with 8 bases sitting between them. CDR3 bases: TGTGCCAGCAGTTTTACCTTTCATGAGCAGTTCTTC. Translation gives CASSFTFHEQFF.

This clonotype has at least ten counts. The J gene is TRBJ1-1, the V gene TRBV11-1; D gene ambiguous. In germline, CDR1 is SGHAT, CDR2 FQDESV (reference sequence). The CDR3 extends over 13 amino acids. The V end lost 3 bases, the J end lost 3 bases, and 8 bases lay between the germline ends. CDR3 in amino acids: CASSFGGYTEAFF. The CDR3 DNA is TGTGCCAGCAGCTTCGGCGGGTACACTGAAGCTTTCTTT.

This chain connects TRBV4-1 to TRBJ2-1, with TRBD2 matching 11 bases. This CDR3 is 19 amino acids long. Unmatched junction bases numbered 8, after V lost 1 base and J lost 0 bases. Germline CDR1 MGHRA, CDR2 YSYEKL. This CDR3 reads CASSQGTSGFLSSYNEQFF. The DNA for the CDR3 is TGCGCCAGCAGCCAAGGGACTAGCGGGTTCCTGAGCTCCTACAATGAGCAGTTCTTC.

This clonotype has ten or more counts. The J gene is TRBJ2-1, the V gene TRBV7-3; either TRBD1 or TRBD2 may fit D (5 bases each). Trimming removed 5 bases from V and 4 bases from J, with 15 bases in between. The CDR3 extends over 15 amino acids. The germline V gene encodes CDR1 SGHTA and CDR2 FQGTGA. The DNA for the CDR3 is TGTGCCAGCAGCCCCGGGACCATCTTATACAATGAGCAGTTCTTC. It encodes CASSPGTILYNEQFF.

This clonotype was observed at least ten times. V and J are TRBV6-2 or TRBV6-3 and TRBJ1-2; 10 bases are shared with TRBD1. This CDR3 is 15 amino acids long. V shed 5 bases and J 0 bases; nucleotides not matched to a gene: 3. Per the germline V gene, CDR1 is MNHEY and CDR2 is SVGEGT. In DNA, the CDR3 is TGTGCCAGCAGTCGGGGACAGGGGTCTAACTATGGCTACACCTTC. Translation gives CASSRGQGSNYGYTF.

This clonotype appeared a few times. CDR3 nucleotides: TGTGCCAGTAGGGACCGACAGGGAATGAACACTGAAGCTTTCTTT. It encodes CASRDRQGMNTEAFF. The chain recombines TRBV19 with TRBJ1-1; 7 bases are a match to TRBD1. The germline V gene has CDR1 LNHDA and CDR2 SQIVND (reference sequence). This CDR3 is built from 15 residues. The V gene end was trimmed by 6 bases and the J gene end by 0 bases; junction bases not matched to a gene: 7. Combining the CDR3 with reference TRBV19 and TRBJ1-1 gives the whole variable domain DGGITQSPKYLFRKEGQNVTLSCEQNLNHDAMYWYRQDPGQGLRLIYYSQIVNDFQKGDIAEGYSVSREKKESFPLTVTSAQKNPTAFYLCASRDRQGMNTEAFFGQGTRLTVV.

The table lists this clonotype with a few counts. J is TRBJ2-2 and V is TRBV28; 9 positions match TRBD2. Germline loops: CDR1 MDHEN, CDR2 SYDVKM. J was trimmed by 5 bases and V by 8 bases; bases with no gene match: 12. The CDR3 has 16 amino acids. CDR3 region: CASGPLGLAGTGELFF. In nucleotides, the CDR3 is TGTGCCAGCGGACCCCTGGGCCTAGCGGGGACCGGGGAGCTGTTTTTT.

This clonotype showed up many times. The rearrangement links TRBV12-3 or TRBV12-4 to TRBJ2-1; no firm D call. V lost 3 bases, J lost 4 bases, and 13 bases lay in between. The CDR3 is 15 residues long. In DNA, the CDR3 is TGTGCCAGCAGTTTGGGGATGAACCCTTACAATGAGCAGTTCTTC. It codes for CASSLGMNPYNEQFF.

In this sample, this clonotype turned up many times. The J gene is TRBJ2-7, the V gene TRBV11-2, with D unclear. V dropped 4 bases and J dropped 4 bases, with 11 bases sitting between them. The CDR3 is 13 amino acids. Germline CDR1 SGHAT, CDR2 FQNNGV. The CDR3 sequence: CASSSNSRYEQYF. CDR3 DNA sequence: TGTGCCAGCAGCTCAAATTCTAGGTACGAGCAGTACTTC.

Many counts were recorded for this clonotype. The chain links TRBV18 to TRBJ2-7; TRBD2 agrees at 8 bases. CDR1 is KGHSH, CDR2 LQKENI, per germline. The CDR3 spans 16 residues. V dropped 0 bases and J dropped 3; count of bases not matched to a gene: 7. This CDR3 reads CASSPPVLAGVYEQYF. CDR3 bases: TGTGCCAGCTCACCACCGGTTCTAGCGGGTGTCTACGAGCAGTACTTC.

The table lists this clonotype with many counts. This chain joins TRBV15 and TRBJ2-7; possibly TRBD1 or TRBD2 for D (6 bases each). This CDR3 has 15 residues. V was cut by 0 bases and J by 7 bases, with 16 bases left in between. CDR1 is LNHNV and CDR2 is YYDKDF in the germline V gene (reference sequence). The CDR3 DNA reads TGTGCCACCAGCAGAGATATACTAGGGGGAGGAGAGCAGTACTTC. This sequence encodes CATSRDILGGGEQYF. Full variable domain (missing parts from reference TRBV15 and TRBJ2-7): DAMVIQNPRYQVTQFGKPVTLSCSQTLNHNVMYWYQQKSSQAPKLLFHYYDKDFNNEADTPDNFQSRRPNTSFCFLDIRSPGLGDTAMYLCATSRDILGGGEQYFGPGTRLTVT.

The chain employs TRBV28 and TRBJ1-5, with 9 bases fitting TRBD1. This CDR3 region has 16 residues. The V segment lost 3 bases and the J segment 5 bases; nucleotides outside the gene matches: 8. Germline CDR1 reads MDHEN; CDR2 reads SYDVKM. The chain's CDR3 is CASSFHPWTGDQPQHF. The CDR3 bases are TGTGCCAGCAGTTTCCACCCTTGGACAGGGGATCAGCCCCAGCATTTT.

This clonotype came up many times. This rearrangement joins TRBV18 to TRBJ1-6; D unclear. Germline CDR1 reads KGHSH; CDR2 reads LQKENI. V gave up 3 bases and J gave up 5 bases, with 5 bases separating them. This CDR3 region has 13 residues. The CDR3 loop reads CASSPSHNSPLHF. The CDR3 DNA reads TGTGCCAGCTCACCTTCGCATAATTCACCCCTCCACTTT.

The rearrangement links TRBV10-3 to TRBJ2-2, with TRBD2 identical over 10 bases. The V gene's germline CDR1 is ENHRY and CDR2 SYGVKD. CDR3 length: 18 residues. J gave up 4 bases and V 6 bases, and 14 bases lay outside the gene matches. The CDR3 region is CAIRGLIAGGSSTGELFF. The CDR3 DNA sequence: TGTGCCATCAGGGGACTGATAGCGGGAGGTTCGAGCACCGGGGAGCTGTTTTTT.

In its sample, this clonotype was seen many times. CDR3 coding DNA: TGTGCCAGCAGCTCACTAGCGGGAGTTTTCGGCACCGGGGAGCTGTTTTTT. Translation: CASSSLAGVFGTGELFF. The J gene is TRBJ2-2, the V gene TRBV12-3 or TRBV12-4; 11 bases fit TRBD2. After removal of 6 bases from V and 4 bases from J, the junction contained 10 bases not matched to a gene. There are 17 residues in the CDR3.

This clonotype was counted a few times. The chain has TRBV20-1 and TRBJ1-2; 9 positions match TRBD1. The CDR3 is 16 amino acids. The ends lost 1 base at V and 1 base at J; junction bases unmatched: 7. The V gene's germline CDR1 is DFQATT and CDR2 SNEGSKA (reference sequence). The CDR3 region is CSARGDREVINYGYTF. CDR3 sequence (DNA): TGCAGTGCTAGAGGGGACAGGGAGGTTATTAACTATGGCTACACCTTC.

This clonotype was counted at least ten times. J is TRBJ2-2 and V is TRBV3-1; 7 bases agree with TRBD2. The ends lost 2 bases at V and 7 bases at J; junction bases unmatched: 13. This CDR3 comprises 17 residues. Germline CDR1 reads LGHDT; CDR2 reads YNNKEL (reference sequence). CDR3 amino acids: CASSQLAARDLVGELFF. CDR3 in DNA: TGTGCCAGCAGCCAACTAGCGGCCAGAGATTTGGTCGGGGAGCTGTTTTTT.

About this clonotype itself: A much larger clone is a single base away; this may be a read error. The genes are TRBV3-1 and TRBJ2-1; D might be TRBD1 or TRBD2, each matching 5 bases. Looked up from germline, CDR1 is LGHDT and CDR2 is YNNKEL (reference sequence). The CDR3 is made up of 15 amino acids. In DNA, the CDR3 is TGTGCCAGCAGCCAAGATCTAGCAGGGCACAATGACCAGTTCTTC. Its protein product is CASSQDLAGHNDQFF.